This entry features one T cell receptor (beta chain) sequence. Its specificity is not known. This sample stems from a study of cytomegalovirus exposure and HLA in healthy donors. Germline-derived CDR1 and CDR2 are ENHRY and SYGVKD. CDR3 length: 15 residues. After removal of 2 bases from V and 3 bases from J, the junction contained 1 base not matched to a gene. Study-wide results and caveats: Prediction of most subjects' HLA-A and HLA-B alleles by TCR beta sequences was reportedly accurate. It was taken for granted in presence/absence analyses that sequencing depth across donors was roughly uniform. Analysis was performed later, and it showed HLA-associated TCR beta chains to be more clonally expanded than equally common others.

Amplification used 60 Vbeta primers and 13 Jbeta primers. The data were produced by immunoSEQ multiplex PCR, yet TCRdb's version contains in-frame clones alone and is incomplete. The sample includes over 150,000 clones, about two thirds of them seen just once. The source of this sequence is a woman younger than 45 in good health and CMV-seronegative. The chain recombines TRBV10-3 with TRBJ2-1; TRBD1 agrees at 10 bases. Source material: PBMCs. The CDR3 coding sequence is TGTGCCATCAGTGAGCGGACAGGGGGCTACAATGAGCAGTTCTTC. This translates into CAISERTGGYNEQFF.